This T cell receptor beta chain was captured by sequencing in a study of blood T cell repertoires in COVID-19. Background on the study: Whether acute or convalescent, the COVID-19 samples came from the United States, Italy and Spain.

The assay was immunoSEQ multiplex PCR, and TCRdb's table has in-frame clones only and misses some. The sample comprises more than 200,000 clones, 85% to 90% of which are singletons, and about 6% rests with the top ten. The CDR3 length is 15 residues. V dropped 7 bases and J dropped 8 bases, with 23 bases sitting between them. The germline CDR1 and CDR2 sequences are MNHEY and SVGAGI. This clone was seen only once. The receptor comes from an older man with acute or convalescent COVID-19. Sequenced material: peripheral blood. J is TRBJ1-2 and V is TRBV6-5, with no clear D. The CDR3 nucleotides read TGTGCCAGCACCGTTAGGCCCCACGGAGAGGGAGGCTACACCTTC. Translating it yields CASTVRPHGEGGYTF.